The T cell receptor beta chain described here comes from a study of shared clonotypes between healthy human individuals. The assay ran at deep level. Clones were read by immunoSEQ multiplex PCR, and TCRdb kept only the in-frame ones, dropping some. The table has over 1.4 million clones, roughly 95% seen once. V trimming: 4 bases; J trimming: 7 bases; junction bases outside the gene matches: 7. Germline loops: CDR1 SGDLS, CDR2 YYNGEE. This CDR3 is 15 amino acids long. The rearrangement links TRBV9 to TRBJ2-4, with 11 positions matching TRBD1. The TCR sequence derives from a man between 25 and 39 years old in good health. Source material: naive CD4+ T cells sorted from blood. Noted subset: CD45RA+ positively selected. The CDR3 DNA reads as TGTGCCAGCAGCCCTGGACAGGGGGCTGAGAACATTCAGTACTTC. Its protein product is CASSPGQGAENIQYF.